This T cell receptor beta chain was recovered during a study of control samples from healthy donors and cancer patients. This CDR3 is built from 15 residues. The germline CDR1 and CDR2 sequences are MGHRA and YSYEKL. Trimming left V 0 bases short and J 0 bases short, with 9 bases between. TCRdb keeps only in-frame clones here, not all; method: immunoSEQ multiplex PCR. The sample consists of over 15,000 clones, approximately 91% of them appearing once. The source material was PBMCs. The sequence came from a man between 60 and 75 years old with head and neck cancer. The rearrangement links TRBV4-1 to TRBJ2-7; D ambiguous. The CDR3 sequence is CASSQEPGFSYEQYF. Written as DNA, the CDR3 is TGCGCCAGCAGCCAAGAACCGGGCTTCTCCTACGAGCAGTACTTC.